This T cell receptor (beta chain) originates from a study of blood T cell repertoires in COVID-19 (dated by TCRdb to between 2020 and 2021). Regarding the complete study: Collaborator samples came from the United States, Italy and Spain and covered acute and convalescent phases of COVID-19. The dataset comprised deeply sampled blood TCRbeta repertoires from subjects exposed to, actively infected with, or recovered from COVID-19. The material from the prospective study consisted of cDNA or gDNA derived from T cells, B-cell-depleted T cells, or PBMCs. A freely available public database, intended as a resource for researchers studying the immune response to SARS-CoV-2, is where the repertoires were released. Where HLA class I and class II types were available, the types were taken from metadata supplied by the sample provider, not from assay-based typing. A de-identified subject ID, COVID-19 status, age in years and sex were almost always included in the sample metadata. Samples came from the ongoing ImmuneRACE study (first 160 participants) plus 1,254 subjects from 6 global collaborators. What the work shows at the level of the full study, not this receptor alone: The amount of clinical and demographic metadata varied by source and participant and was provided uncurated.

The immunoSEQ Assay, a bias-controlled multiplex PCR, was used to amplify TCRbeta CDR3 regions from genomic DNA. The study's own analysis went as follows. The number of nucleated cells in each sample was estimated by amplification of reference gene primers within the assay. To quantify the absolute abundance of each unique TCRbeta CDR3 rearrangement, sequence reads were collapsed and filtered. For each sample, productive Simpson clonality was calculated by taking the square root of Simpson's diversity index across productive rearrangements. The source is immuneACCESS, and TCRdb retained only in-frame sequences with V and J called. Part of the clones is not carried over; for the studies checked, unresolved V genes explain less than half of this, and the remainder is unexplained. V, J and clone size are those of that table, while D and trimming were read from the DNA. This sample holds about 150,000 clones; around 90% were observed only once. The ten largest account for over 0.85% of the sample.

Turning to this clone: Which antigen it targets is not known. One base away there is no much larger clone; base qualities are not given.

Each collaborating institution followed its own protocols to collect whole blood in K2EDTA tubes. For TCRbeta analysis, collaborators shipped samples in one of three forms: frozen whole blood, isolated PBMCs, or DNA extracted from either of those sample types. Including cysteine and phenylalanine, the CDR3 has 15 amino acids. Of the read, only the CDR3 DNA is kept; its 45 bases are in frame from base 1. The junction shows trimming of 5 bases on V and 7 bases on J, plus 20 bases between the germline ends. According to the germline V gene (reference sequence), CDR1 reads GTSNPN and CDR2 reads SVGIG. The chain is assembled from TRBV30 and TRBJ1-4; TRBD1 is perhaps the D gene, given 5 matching bases. The sequenced sample consisted of peripheral blood. This receptor was obtained from a woman between 50 and 59 years old with acute or convalescent COVID-19. The DNA sequence follows: TGTGCCTGGGGAGCTTCCAAAGGGGCAGGTGAAAAACTGTTTTTT. This sequence encodes CAWGASKGAGEKLFF.